One and the same sample provided the 12 T cell receptor beta chains below, sequenced in a study of T cell responses to AZD1222 COVID-19 vaccine (dated by TCRdb to the early 2020s). The method was the immunoSEQ multiplex PCR assay. TCRdb carries this immuneACCESS record with in-frame sequences only. Its versions omit some clonotypes, under half of them owing to an unresolved V gene in the studies checked, with the rest unexplained. Here the sample has approximately 100,000 clones; roughly nine tenths occur a single time. The biggest ten clones account for around 5% of the sample. In light of the paper, this sample's time point label describes: about 28 days (+/-7) after the second vaccine dose. Sequencing was performed on peripheral blood, taken 28 days after the second AZD1222 dose. The receptors were gathered from an adult who received the AZD1222 COVID-19 vaccine.

This rearrangement joins TRBV7-2 to TRBJ1-1; TRBD1 agrees at 7 bases. The germline V gene has CDR1 SGHTA and CDR2 FQGNSA. V lost 4 bases, J lost 0 bases, and 5 bases stayed unmatched. This CDR3 is 15 amino acids long. The CDR3 loop reads CASSYTGQMNTEAFF. CDR3 nucleotide sequence: TGTGCCAGCAGCTACACGGGACAGATGAACACTGAAGCTTTCTTT.

Concerning this clone itself: Relative to the germline gene, one junction end is altered; a read error may explain this. V gene TRBV18 combines with J gene TRBJ1-6; D gene uncertain. Germline V gene sequence: CDR1 KGHSH, CDR2 LQKENI. The CDR3 is 11 residues long. Written as DNA, the CDR3 is TGTGCCAGCTCCGATAATTCACCCCTCCACTTT. It is translated as CASSDNSPLHF.

The chain is built from TRBV25-1 and TRBJ2-7; TRBD1 agrees at 7 bases. The CDR3 is made up of 14 amino acids. V gave up 1 base and J gave up 2 bases; unmatched junction bases: 2. Germline CDR1 is MGHDK and CDR2 is SYGVNS. DNA for the CDR3: TGTGCCAGCAGTGAATCGGGACAGACCTACGAGCAGTACTTC. This gives the protein CASSESGQTYEQYF.

V gene TRBV7-9 combines with J gene TRBJ1-4; TRBD1 matches 7 bases. Trimming removed 5 bases from V and 3 bases from J; junction bases left unmatched: 6. The CDR3 is made up of 15 amino acids. Germline-derived CDR1 and CDR2 are SEHNR and FQNEAQ (reference sequence). CDR3 sequence reads: CASSADRAANEKLFF. CDR3 sequence (DNA): TGTGCCAGCAGCGCCGACAGGGCGGCTAATGAAAAACTGTTTTTT.

A word on this clone: The sample contains more than one DNA sequence encoding this CDR3. The V gene is TRBV5-1, the J gene TRBJ1-4; 10 bases are a match to TRBD1. V lost 4 bases and J lost 3; bases outside the gene matches: 3. Germline V gene data show CDR1 as SGHRS and CDR2 as YFSETQ. The CDR3 runs to 15 residues. CDR3 sequence reads: CASSPGQGANEKLFF. The CDR3 coding sequence is TGCGCCAGCAGCCCAGGACAGGGGGCTAATGAAAAACTGTTTTTT.

V is TRBV9 and J is TRBJ2-7, with 7 bases that match TRBD2. The V and J ends lost 4 bases and 1 base, in that order; junction bases with no gene match: 17. The CDR3 has 18 amino acids. Per the germline V gene, CDR1 is SGDLS and CDR2 is YYNGEE. The CDR3 loop reads CASSTFFAGLRGSYEQYF. The CDR3 region has the DNA TGTGCCAGCAGCACTTTTTTCGCGGGGTTGCGGGGGTCCTACGAGCAGTACTTC.

The rearrangement links TRBV20-1 to TRBJ2-1; D uncertain. V was clipped by 6 bases and J by 13 bases, with 16 bases between them. Germline loops: CDR1 DFQATT, CDR2 SNEGSKA (reference sequence). The CDR3 is 11 amino acids. The CDR3 DNA reads as TGCAGTGCGACCCTGATGGCCTACCAGTTCTTC. It yields the protein CSATLMAYQFF.

This clone has a single count. The V and J genes are TRBV19 and TRBJ1-5, with no clear D. CDR1 LNHDA and CDR2 SQIVND come from the germline V gene (reference sequence). The CDR3 extends over 14 amino acids. V was pared by 4 bases and J by 7 bases, with 14 bases between. CDR3 coding DNA: TGTGCCAGTAGTACCGCCTTGCACGGGCAGCCCCAGCATTTT. Amino acid sequence: CASSTALHGQPQHF.

CDR3 sequence (DNA): TGTGCCAGCAGTGAAGGGGTAGCGGGGGGTCGGGATGAGCAGTTCTTC. It translates to CASSEGVAGGRDEQFF. This chain uses TRBV6-1 with TRBJ2-1; 10 nucleotides match TRBD2. Germline lookup yields CDR1 MNHNS and CDR2 SASEGT. This CDR3 spans 16 amino acids. Trimming removed 1 base from V and 8 bases from J; junction bases left unmatched: 8.

CDR3 sequence: CASTVGQAPYEQYF. CDR3 sequence (DNA): TGTGCCAGCACTGTGGGACAGGCCCCCTACGAGCAGTACTTC. The chain recombines TRBV7-9 with TRBJ2-7; 8 nucleotides align to TRBD1. Germline lookup yields CDR1 SEHNR and CDR2 FQNEAQ (reference sequence). CDR3 length: 14 amino acids. V lost 7 bases to trimming and J lost 2 bases; unmatched junction nucleotides: 7.

The genes are TRBV5-1 and TRBJ2-1, with 12 nucleotides matching TRBD2. V gave up 0 bases and J gave up 3 bases; unmatched junction bases: 1. Germline V gene sequence: CDR1 SGHRS, CDR2 YFSETQ. The CDR3 length is 16 residues. The CDR3 loop is CASSLGLAGDYNEQFF. Here the CDR3 DNA reads TGCGCCAGCAGCTTGGGACTAGCGGGGGACTACAATGAGCAGTTCTTC.

The chain has TRBV30 and TRBJ1-3; a weak D match, TRBD1 (5 bases). Germline values: CDR1 GTSNPN, CDR2 SVGIG (reference sequence). V was trimmed by 2 bases and J by 2 bases, leaving 13 bases between them. The CDR3 covers 15 residues. CDR3 residues: CAWSYGTVTGNTIYF. The CDR3 DNA reads TGTGCCTGGAGTTACGGGACGGTTACTGGAAACACCATATATTTT.